Each of the 16 T cell receptor beta chains below was sequenced from the same sample in a study of blood T cell repertoires in COVID-19. Only in-frame clones appear in the TCRdb table, and some are missing; sequencing was by immunoSEQ multiplex PCR. The table includes 150,000 to 200,000 clones, 80% to 95% detected once. Sequenced input: peripheral blood. The source of these receptors is a man in his fifties or sixties with acute or convalescent COVID-19.

The chain couples TRBV5-8 to TRBJ2-1; 12 bases agree with TRBD2. Germline V CDR1 and CDR2: SGHTS, YDEGEE. Trimming cost V 0 bases and J 9 bases; bases outside gene matches: 7. The CDR3 is 16 residues long. CDR3 residues: CASSLGSTSGRPEQFF. CDR3 bases: TGTGCCAGCAGCTTGGGGTCGACTAGCGGGAGACCTGAGCAGTTCTTC.

The table lists this clone with a count of one. The rearrangement joins TRBV5-1 to TRBJ2-6; D remains unclear. Germline CDR1 is SGHRS and CDR2 is YFSETQ. V was clipped by 4 bases and J by 2 bases, with 7 bases between them. The CDR3 has 14 residues. Written as DNA, the CDR3 is TGCGCCAGCAGCAACAGTCCTGGGGCCAACGTCCTGACTTTC. It specifies CASSNSPGANVLTF. Full variable domain (outside the CDR3, taken from reference TRBV5-1 and TRBJ2-6): KAGVTQTPRYLIKTRGQQVTLSCSPISGHRSVSWYQQTPGQGLQFLFEYFSETQRNKGNFPGRFSGRQFSNSRSEMNVSTLELGDSALYLCASSNSPGANVLTFGAGSRLTVL.

The CDR3 loop reads CASSLQGKMTTGELFF. The CDR3 DNA reads TGTGCCAGCAGCCTACAGGGGAAGATGACGACCGGGGAGCTGTTTTTT. The chain couples TRBV7-2 to TRBJ2-2, with 7 bases identical to TRBD1. V lost 5 bases to trimming and J lost 5 bases; unmatched junction nucleotides: 11. This CDR3 spans 16 amino acids. Germline V gene sequence: CDR1 SGHTA, CDR2 FQGNSA.

V usage is TRBV6-5 and J usage is TRBJ1-4, with no clear D. V was pared by 2 bases and J by 7 bases, with 8 bases between. The CDR3 length is 13 residues. Germline V gene lookup returns CDR1 MNHEY and CDR2 SVGAGI. CDR3: CASSYQQPEKLFF. DNA for the CDR3: TGTGCCAGCAGTTACCAACAGCCTGAAAAACTGTTTTTT.

V gene TRBV5-1 combines with J gene TRBJ1-2, with 9 bases fitting TRBD1. The V segment lost 3 bases and the J segment 6 bases; nucleotides outside the gene matches: 9. The CDR3 length is 15 residues. The V gene's germline CDR1 is SGHRS and CDR2 YFSETQ. This chain's CDR3 is CASSSQTGGTNGYTF. CDR3 sequence (DNA): TGCGCCAGCAGCTCCCAGACAGGGGGTACGAATGGCTACACCTTC.

The V gene is TRBV28, the J gene TRBJ1-2; D may be TRBD1 (6 bases). The length of the CDR3 is 16 residues. Deletions cut 4 bases from V and 4 bases from J, with 19 bases between. Germline V gene sequence: CDR1 MDHEN, CDR2 SYDVKM. In nucleotides, the CDR3 is TGTGCCAGCAGTTCACTCACAGGGTTTTCGGGCTATGGCTACACCTTC. The encoded protein is CASSSLTGFSGYGYTF.

The V call is TRBV7-2, the J call TRBJ2-5; 8 bases are shared with TRBD2. The CDR3 length is 16 residues. CDR1 and CDR2 from the germline V gene are SGHTA and FQGNSA. The V segment lost 0 bases and the J segment 2 bases; nucleotides outside the gene matches: 5. The CDR3 here is CASSLAGGGNQETQYF. As DNA, the CDR3 is TGTGCCAGCAGCTTAGCAGGCGGGGGGAATCAAGAGACCCAGTACTTC. The complete variable domain, with remaining parts taken from reference TRBV7-2 and TRBJ2-5, reads GAGVSQSPSNKVTEKGKDVELRCDPISGHTALYWYRQSLGQGLEFLIYFQGNSAPDKSGLPSDRFSAERTGGSVSTLTIQRTQQEDSAVYLCASSLAGGGNQETQYFGPGTRLLVL.

The chain couples TRBV24-1 to TRBJ1-5; D not certain. V lost 5 bases and J lost 0, with 7 bases in between. The CDR3 extends over 14 amino acids. Germline V CDR1 and CDR2: KGHDR, SFDVKD. Here the CDR3 reads CATSASYSNQPQHF. The CDR3 DNA reads TGTGCCACCAGTGCGTCCTATAGCAATCAGCCCCAGCATTTT.

V gene TRBV18 combines with J gene TRBJ2-5, with 7 positions matching TRBD2. This CDR3 has 14 amino acids. After removal of 0 bases from V and 3 bases from J, the junction contained 1 base not matched to a gene. The V gene's germline CDR1 is KGHSH and CDR2 LQKENI. CDR3 loop: CASSPPLAEETQYF. CDR3 DNA: TGTGCCAGCTCACCACCGCTAGCGGAAGAGACCCAGTACTTC.

This sequence joins TRBV5-5 and TRBJ1-5; TRBD1 might be the D (5 bases). This CDR3 spans 16 amino acids. The V gene's germline CDR1 is SGHKS and CDR2 YYEKEE (reference sequence). V was cut by 4 bases and J by 7 bases, with 21 bases left in between. In DNA form, the CDR3 reads TGTGCCAGCAGCCATGGGGCGGGGAGGTACTGGCAGCCCCAGCATTTT. As protein: CASSHGAGRYWQPQHF.

This clone occurred once. This chain uses TRBV20-1 with TRBJ1-5, with 8 bases that match TRBD1. Trimming took 6 bases from V and 5 from J; bases not matched to a gene: 9. This CDR3 is 14 amino acids long. Looked up from germline, CDR1 is DFQATT and CDR2 is SNEGSKA (reference sequence). The CDR3 sequence: CSASPLDRDQPQHF. In DNA, the CDR3 is TGCAGTGCCAGTCCACTGGACAGGGATCAGCCCCAGCATTTT.

The genes are TRBV7-3 and TRBJ1-4; 9 bases line up with TRBD1. The CDR3 has 14 amino acids. Germline lookup yields CDR1 SGHTA and CDR2 FQGTGA. Trimming at V came to 5 bases and at J to 8 bases, leaving 6 bases not matched to a gene. Here the CDR3 DNA reads TGTGCCAGCAGCGTTCCGGGACAGGGCGAAAAACTGTTTTTT. Its translation is CASSVPGQGEKLFF.

J is TRBJ1-1 and V is TRBV9; tentatively, D is TRBD1 (5 bases). Germline V gives CDR1 SGDLS, CDR2 YYNGEE. The CDR3 spans 15 residues. V was cut by 4 bases and J by 5 bases, with 18 bases left in between. CDR3: CASSTDSSGRTEAFF. The CDR3 bases are TGTGCCAGCAGCACAGACAGTTCCGGACGAACTGAAGCTTTCTTT.

The chain recombines TRBV7-2 with TRBJ1-1, with D perhaps TRBD1 (5 bases). This CDR3 is built from 17 residues. Germline CDR1 is SGHTA and CDR2 is FQGNSA. V was pared by 5 bases and J by 1 base, with 20 bases between. CDR3 sequence: CASSHTGPGDTNTEAFF. The CDR3 nucleotides read TGTGCCAGCAGCCACACAGGACCGGGGGATACGAACACTGAAGCTTTCTTT. The full variable domain, rest sourced from reference TRBV7-2 and TRBJ1-1, is GAGVSQSPSNKVTEKGKDVELRCDPISGHTALYWYRQSLGQGLEFLIYFQGNSAPDKSGLPSDRFSAERTGGSVSTLTIQRTQQEDSAVYLCASSHTGPGDTNTEAFFGQGTRLTVV.

The chain recombines TRBV28 with TRBJ1-5; no firm D call. This CDR3 spans 17 amino acids. Germline CDR1 and CDR2: MDHEN and SYDVKM. The V end was cut by 6 bases, the J end by 3 bases, with 21 bases between. The CDR3 DNA reads as TGTGCCAGCAGGCGGACTTCAGGTTCCCCCAACAATCAGCCCCAGCATTTT. Translating gives CASRRTSGSPNNQPQHF.

This clone was counted only a few times. This rearrangement joins TRBV3-1 (or the pseudogene TRBV3-2) to TRBJ1-4; 7 positions match TRBD1. The CDR3 is 15 residues long. Germline trimming cut 1 base from V and 13 bases from J; bases unmatched to any gene: 12. Germline V gives CDR1 LGHDT, CDR2 YNNKEL (reference sequence). CDR3 amino acids: CASSQGDSHIKRLFF. The CDR3 DNA follows: TGTGCCAGCAGCCAAGGGGACAGTCACATCAAGAGACTGTTTTTT.